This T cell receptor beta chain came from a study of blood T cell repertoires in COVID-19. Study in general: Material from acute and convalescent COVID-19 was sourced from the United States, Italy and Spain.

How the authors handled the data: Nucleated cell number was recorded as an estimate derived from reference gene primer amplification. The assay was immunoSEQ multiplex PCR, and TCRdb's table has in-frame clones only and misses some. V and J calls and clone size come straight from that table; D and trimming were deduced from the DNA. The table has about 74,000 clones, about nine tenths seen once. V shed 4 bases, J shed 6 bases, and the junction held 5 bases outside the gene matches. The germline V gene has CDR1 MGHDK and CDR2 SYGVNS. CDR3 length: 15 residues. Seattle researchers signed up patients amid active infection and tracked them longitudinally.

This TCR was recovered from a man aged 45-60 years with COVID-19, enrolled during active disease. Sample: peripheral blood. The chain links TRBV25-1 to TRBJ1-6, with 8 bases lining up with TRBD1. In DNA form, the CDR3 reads TGTGCCAGCAGTGGCAGGGGGCGCGGTAATTCACCCCTCCACTTT. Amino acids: CASSGRGRGNSPLHF.